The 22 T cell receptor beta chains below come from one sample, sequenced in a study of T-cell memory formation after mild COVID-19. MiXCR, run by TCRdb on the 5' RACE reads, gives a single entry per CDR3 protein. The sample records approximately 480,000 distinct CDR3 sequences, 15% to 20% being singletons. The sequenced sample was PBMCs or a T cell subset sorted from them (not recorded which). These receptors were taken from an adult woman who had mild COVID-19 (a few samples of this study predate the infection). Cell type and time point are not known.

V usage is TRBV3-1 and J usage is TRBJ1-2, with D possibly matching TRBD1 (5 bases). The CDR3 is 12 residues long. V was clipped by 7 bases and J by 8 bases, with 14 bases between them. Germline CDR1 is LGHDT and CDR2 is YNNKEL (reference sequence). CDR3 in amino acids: CASTAPGDGYTF. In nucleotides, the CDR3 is TGTGCCAGCACCGCCCCCGGGGACGGCTACACCTTC.

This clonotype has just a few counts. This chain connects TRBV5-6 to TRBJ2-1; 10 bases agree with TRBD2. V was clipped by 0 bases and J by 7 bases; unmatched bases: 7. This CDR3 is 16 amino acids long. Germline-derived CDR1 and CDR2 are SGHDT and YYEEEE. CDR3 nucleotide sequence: TGTGCCAGCAGCTTGGATGGAGCGGGAGGGTGGAATGAGCAGTTCTTC. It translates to CASSLDGAGGWNEQFF.

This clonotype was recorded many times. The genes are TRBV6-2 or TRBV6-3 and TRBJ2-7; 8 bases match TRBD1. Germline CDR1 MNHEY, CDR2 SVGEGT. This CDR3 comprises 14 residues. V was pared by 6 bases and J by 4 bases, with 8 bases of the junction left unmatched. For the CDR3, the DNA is TGTGCCAGCAGCCCACAGGGGGGTACGTACGAGCAGTACTTC. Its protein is CASSPQGGTYEQYF.

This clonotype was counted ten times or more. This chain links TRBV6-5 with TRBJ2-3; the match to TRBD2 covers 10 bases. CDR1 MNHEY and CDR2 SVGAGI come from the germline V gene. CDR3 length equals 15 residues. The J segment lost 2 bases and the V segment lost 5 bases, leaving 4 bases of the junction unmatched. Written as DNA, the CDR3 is TGTGCCAGCAGTCTAGCGGGAGCATTCACAGATACGCAGTATTTT. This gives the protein CASSLAGAFTDTQYF.

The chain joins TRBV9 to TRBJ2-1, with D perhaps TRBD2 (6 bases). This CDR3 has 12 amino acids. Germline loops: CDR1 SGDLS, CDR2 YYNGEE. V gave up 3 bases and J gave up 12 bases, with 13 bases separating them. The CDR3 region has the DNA TGTGCCAGCAGCGCGAGACTAGATGTGCAGTTCTTC. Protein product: CASSARLDVQFF.

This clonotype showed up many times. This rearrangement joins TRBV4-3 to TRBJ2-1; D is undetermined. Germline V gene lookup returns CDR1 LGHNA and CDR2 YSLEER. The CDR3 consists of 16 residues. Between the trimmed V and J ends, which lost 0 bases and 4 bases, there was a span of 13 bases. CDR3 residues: CASSQDGSVAYNEQFF. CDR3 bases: TGCGCCAGCAGCCAAGACGGGTCCGTCGCTTACAATGAGCAGTTCTTC.

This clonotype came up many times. DNA for the CDR3: TGTGCCATCAGTGAGGACGCCAGGGGAAACACCATATATTTT. It encodes CAISEDARGNTIYF. The chain recombines TRBV10-3 with TRBJ1-3, with D unclear. Trimming cost V 2 bases and J 4 bases, with 9 bases left between them. This CDR3 contains 14 residues. CDR1 ENHRY and CDR2 SYGVKD come from the germline V gene.

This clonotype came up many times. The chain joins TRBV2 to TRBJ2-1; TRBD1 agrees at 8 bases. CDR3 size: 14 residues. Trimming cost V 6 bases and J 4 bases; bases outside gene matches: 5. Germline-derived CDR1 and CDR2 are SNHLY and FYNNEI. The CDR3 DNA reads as TGTGCCAGCAGATGGAGGGACAGGTACAATGAGCAGTTCTTC. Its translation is CASRWRDRYNEQFF.

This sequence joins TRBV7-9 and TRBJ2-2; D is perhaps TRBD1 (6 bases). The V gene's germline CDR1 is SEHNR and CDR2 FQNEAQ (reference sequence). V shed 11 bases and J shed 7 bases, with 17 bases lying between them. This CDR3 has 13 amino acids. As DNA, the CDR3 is TGTGCCGCTCCGGGTCCAGGGGTCGGGGAGCTGTTTTTT. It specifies CAAPGPGVGELFF.

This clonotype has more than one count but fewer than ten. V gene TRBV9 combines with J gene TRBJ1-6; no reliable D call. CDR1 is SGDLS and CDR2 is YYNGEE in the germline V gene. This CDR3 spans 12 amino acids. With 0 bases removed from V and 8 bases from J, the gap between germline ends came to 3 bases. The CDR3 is CASSVEYSPLHF. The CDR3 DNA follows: TGTGCCAGCAGCGTAGAATATTCACCCCTCCACTTT.

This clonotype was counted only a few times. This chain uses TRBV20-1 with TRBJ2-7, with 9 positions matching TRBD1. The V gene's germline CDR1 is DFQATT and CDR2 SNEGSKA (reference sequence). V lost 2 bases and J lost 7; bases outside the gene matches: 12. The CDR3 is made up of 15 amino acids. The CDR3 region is CSARIGTGGFREQYF. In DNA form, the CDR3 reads TGCAGTGCTAGAATAGGCACAGGGGGCTTTCGGGAGCAGTACTTC.

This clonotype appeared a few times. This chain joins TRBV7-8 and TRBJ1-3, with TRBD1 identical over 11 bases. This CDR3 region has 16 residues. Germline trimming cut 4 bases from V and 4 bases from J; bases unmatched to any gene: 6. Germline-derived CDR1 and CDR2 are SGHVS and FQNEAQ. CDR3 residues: CASSWGDRGFGNTIYF. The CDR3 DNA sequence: TGTGCCAGCAGCTGGGGGGACAGGGGGTTCGGAAACACCATATATTTT.

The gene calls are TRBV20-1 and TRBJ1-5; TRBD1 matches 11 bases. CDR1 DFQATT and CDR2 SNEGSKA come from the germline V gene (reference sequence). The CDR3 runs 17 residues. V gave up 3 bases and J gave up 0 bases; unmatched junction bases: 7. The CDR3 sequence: CSASGTGGPYSNQPQHF. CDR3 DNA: TGCAGTGCTAGTGGGACAGGGGGACCTTATAGCAATCAGCCCCAGCATTTT.

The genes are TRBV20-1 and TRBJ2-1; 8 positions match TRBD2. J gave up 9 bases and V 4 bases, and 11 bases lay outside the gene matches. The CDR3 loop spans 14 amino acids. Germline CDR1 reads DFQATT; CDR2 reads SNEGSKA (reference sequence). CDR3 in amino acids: CSATQSGGVFEQFF. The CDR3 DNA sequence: TGCAGTGCTACCCAATCGGGGGGGGTTTTTGAGCAGTTCTTC.

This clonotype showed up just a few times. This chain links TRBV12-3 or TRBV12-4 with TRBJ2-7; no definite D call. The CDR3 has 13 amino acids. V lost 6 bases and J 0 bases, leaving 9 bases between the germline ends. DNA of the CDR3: TGTGCCAGCAGCCCCAGGCTCTCCTACGAGCAGTACTTC. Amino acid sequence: CASSPRLSYEQYF.

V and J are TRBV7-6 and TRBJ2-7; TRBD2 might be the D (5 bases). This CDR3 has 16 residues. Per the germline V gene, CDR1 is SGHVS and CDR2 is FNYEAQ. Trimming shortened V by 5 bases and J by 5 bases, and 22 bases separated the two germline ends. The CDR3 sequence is CASSRRSGVGLDEQYF. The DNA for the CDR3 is TGTGCCAGCAGCCGCAGGAGCGGCGTCGGGTTGGACGAGCAGTACTTC. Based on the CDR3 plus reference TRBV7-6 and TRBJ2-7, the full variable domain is GAGVSQSPRYKVTKRGQDVALRCDPISGHVSLYWYRQALGQGPEFLTYFNYEAQQDKSGLPNDRFSAERPEGSISTLTIQRTEQRDSAMYRCASSRRSGVGLDEQYFGPGTRLTVT.

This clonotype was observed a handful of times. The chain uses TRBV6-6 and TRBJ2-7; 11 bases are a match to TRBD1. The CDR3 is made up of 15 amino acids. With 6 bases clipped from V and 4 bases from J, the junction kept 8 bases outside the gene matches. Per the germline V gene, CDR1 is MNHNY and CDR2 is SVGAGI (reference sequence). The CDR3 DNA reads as TGTGCCAGCAGATCCGGGACAGGGGGTACATACGAGCAGTACTTC. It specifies CASRSGTGGTYEQYF.

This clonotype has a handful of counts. This CDR3 is CASSREGTGGADYGYTF. CDR3 in DNA: TGCGCCAGCAGCCGGGAGGGGACAGGGGGCGCCGACTATGGCTACACCTTC. The gene calls are TRBV5-1 and TRBJ1-2; TRBD1 matches 12 bases. This CDR3 has 17 residues. V dropped 4 bases and J dropped 3; count of bases not matched to a gene: 10. Per the germline V gene, CDR1 is SGHRS and CDR2 is YFSETQ.

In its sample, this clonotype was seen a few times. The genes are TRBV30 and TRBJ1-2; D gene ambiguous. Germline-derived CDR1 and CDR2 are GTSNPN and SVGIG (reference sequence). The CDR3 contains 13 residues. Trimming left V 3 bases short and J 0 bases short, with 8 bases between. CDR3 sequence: CAWRGGANYGYTF. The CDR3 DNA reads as TGTGCCTGGAGAGGAGGAGCTAACTATGGCTACACCTTC.

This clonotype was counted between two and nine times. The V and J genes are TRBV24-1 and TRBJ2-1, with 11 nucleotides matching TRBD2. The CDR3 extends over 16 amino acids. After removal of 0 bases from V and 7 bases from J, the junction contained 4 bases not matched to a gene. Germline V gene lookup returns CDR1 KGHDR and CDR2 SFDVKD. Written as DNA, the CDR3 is TGTGCCACCAGTGATTTGTCGTCTAGCGGGAGGAATGAGCAGTTCTTC. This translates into CATSDLSSSGRNEQFF.

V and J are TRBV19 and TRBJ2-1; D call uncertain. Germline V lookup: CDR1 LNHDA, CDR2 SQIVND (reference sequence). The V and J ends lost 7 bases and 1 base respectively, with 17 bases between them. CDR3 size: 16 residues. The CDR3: CASTPQRVASYNEQFF. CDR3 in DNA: TGTGCCAGTACCCCCCAGCGTGTGGCATCCTACAATGAGCAGTTCTTC.

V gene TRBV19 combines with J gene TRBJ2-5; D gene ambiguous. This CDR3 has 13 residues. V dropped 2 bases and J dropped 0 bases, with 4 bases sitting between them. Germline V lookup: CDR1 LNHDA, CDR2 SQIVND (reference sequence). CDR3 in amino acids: CASSIRNQETQYF. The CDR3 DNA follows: TGTGCCAGTAGTATAAGGAACCAAGAGACCCAGTACTTC.